These 27 T cell receptor beta chains were sequenced from one sample in a study of T cell responses to AZD1222 COVID-19 vaccine. Repertoires were generated with immunoSEQ multiplex PCR, while TCRdb's copy carries only in-frame clones and drops some. Of more than 95,000 clones in the sample, 80% to 95% were seen once. The sample in question was peripheral blood, obtained on day 0 of AZD1222 vaccination. These receptors were collected from an adult in good health.

The chain combines TRBV5-4 with TRBJ2-1; 11 nucleotides align to TRBD1. The trim removed 7 bases at V and 6 bases at J, leaving 9 bases unmatched. This CDR3 spans 15 amino acids. From germline, CDR1 is SGHNT and CDR2 YYREEE (reference sequence). CDR3 nucleotides: TGTGCCAGCGGGACCGGGACAGGGGGGGCCAATGAGCAGTTCTTC. It yields the protein CASGTGTGGANEQFF.

V is TRBV6-1 and J is TRBJ2-7; D is unclear. The CDR3 extends over 12 amino acids. Trimming took off 1 base at V and 3 bases at J, with 4 bases between the two ends. The germline gives CDR1 MNHNS, CDR2 SASEGT. CDR3 in amino acids: CASSEGGYEQYF. The DNA for the CDR3 is TGTGCCAGCAGTGAAGGGGGCTACGAGCAGTACTTC.

The DNA for the CDR3 is TGTGCCAGCAGGGATTCCGCGTCAGATACGCAGTATTTT. Translating it yields CASRDSASDTQYF. This chain links TRBV2 with TRBJ2-3; no clear D. Germline values: CDR1 SNHLY, CDR2 FYNNEI. V shed 6 bases and J shed 4 bases, with 11 bases lying between them. There are 13 residues in the CDR3.

This clone has a single count. The chain combines TRBV5-1 with TRBJ1-2, with TRBD1 as a possible D gene (6 bases). Germline CDR1 reads SGHRS; CDR2 reads YFSETQ. The V end was cut by 4 bases, the J end by 0 bases, with 13 bases between. The CDR3 consists of 15 residues. In nucleotides, the CDR3 is TGCGCCAGCAGCCCACCGGACAGAGCTAACTATGGCTACACCTTC. It specifies CASSPPDRANYGYTF.

The chain carries TRBV7-2 and TRBJ2-5; 7 bases match TRBD1. The V segment lost 3 bases and the J segment 1 base; nucleotides outside the gene matches: 5. Germline CDR1 is SGHTA and CDR2 is FQGNSA. The CDR3 covers 15 residues. The CDR3 nucleotides read TGTGCCAGCAGCTTCTCGGGACAGTTCCAAGAGACCCAGTACTTC. This sequence encodes CASSFSGQFQETQYF.

The chain carries TRBV5-4 and TRBJ2-2, with D perhaps matching TRBD1 or TRBD2 (5 bases each). The CDR3 spans 15 residues. CDR1 is SGHNT and CDR2 is YYREEE in the germline V gene (reference sequence). V gave up 3 bases and J gave up 8 bases, with 17 bases separating them. This chain's CDR3 is CASSSPEGFPGELFF. CDR3 DNA sequence: TGTGCCAGCAGCTCACCCGAGGGGTTTCCTGGGGAGCTGTTTTTT.

This clone showed up just a few times. This sequence joins TRBV30 and TRBJ2-2; D unresolved. The germline V and J ends were trimmed by 0 bases and 6 bases, with 2 bases remaining between them. Germline assignment: CDR1 GTSNPN and CDR2 SVGIG (reference sequence). The CDR3 spans 11 residues. Here the CDR3 DNA reads TGTGCCTGGAGTGTTCCCGGGGAGCTGTTTTTT. The encoded protein is CAWSVPGELFF.

The rearrangement joins TRBV11-2 to TRBJ2-5, with TRBD2 as a possible D gene (6 bases). V lost 2 bases, J lost 1 base, and 11 bases lay in between. The CDR3 is made up of 15 amino acids. CDR1 and CDR2 from the germline V gene are SGHAT and FQNNGV. The CDR3 protein is CASSLRDSRQETQYF. CDR3 sequence (DNA): TGTGCCAGCAGCTTACGGGACTCCCGCCAAGAGACCCAGTACTTC.

V is TRBV2 and J is TRBJ1-5; 9 positions match TRBD1. V shed 5 bases, J shed 7 bases, and the junction held 6 bases outside the gene matches. The CDR3 sequence is 14 residues long. Germline CDR1 is SNHLY and CDR2 is FYNNEI. The CDR3 sequence is CASSPTGGWQPQHF. The CDR3 bases are TGTGCCAGCAGTCCCACAGGGGGCTGGCAGCCCCAGCATTTT.

This chain joins TRBV30 and TRBJ2-7; 10 positions match TRBD2. V trimming: 0 bases; J trimming: 2 bases; junction bases outside the gene matches: 4. This CDR3 contains 15 residues. The germline V gene encodes CDR1 GTSNPN and CDR2 SVGIG (reference sequence). For the CDR3, the DNA is TGTGCCTGGAGTGTAACAGCGGGGGGGCCCTACGAGCAGTACTTC. Its protein product is CAWSVTAGGPYEQYF.

The J gene is TRBJ1-1, the V gene TRBV6-5, with D perhaps matching TRBD1 (5 bases). The CDR3 is 13 amino acids. Germline V gene sequence: CDR1 MNHEY, CDR2 SVGAGI. Trimming cost V 2 bases and J 7 bases, with 11 bases left between them. DNA of the CDR3: TGTGCCAGCAGTTACCGACGGGACGGTGAAGCTTTCTTT. This codes for CASSYRRDGEAFF.

The chain combines TRBV19 with TRBJ1-1; D remains ambiguous. V shed 5 bases and J shed 1 base, with 8 bases lying between them. The CDR3 has 13 amino acids. The V gene's germline CDR1 is LNHDA and CDR2 SQIVND (reference sequence). CDR3 in DNA: TGTGCCAGTAGTGAGACGGAGAACACTGAAGCTTTCTTT. Translating gives CASSETENTEAFF. The whole variable domain, filled in from reference TRBV19 and TRBJ1-1, reads DGGITQSPKYLFRKEGQNVTLSCEQNLNHDAMYWYRQDPGQGLRLIYYSQIVNDFQKGDIAEGYSVSREKKESFPLTVTSAQKNPTAFYLCASSETENTEAFFGQGTRLTVV.

The rearrangement joins TRBV4-1 to TRBJ2-7; 10 bases agree with TRBD2. CDR3 size: 15 residues. V shed 4 bases and J 2 bases; nucleotides not matched to a gene: 5. The germline CDR1 and CDR2 sequences are MGHRA and YSYEKL. The CDR3 nucleotides are TGCGCCAGCAGCCTCCTGACTAGCGGGCCCTACGAGCAGTACTTC. It translates to CASSLLTSGPYEQYF.

The chain joins TRBV30 to TRBJ2-7, with D possibly TRBD1 on 6 matching bases. Germline V gene data show CDR1 as GTSNPN and CDR2 as SVGIG (reference sequence). Trimming removed 1 base at V and 5 bases at J, with 12 bases between. This CDR3 is built from 13 residues. The CDR3 bases are TGTGCCTGGAGTGAAACAGGGAGAAACGAGCAGTACTTC. Protein: CAWSETGRNEQYF.

The chain carries TRBV5-6 and TRBJ1-5; 7 positions match TRBD1. Per germline, CDR1 SGHDT and CDR2 YYEEEE. The CDR3 length is 16 residues. After removal of 4 bases from V and 3 bases from J, the junction contained 10 bases not matched to a gene. The CDR3 is CASSAHRGVSNQPQHF. CDR3 coding DNA: TGTGCCAGCAGCGCACACAGGGGTGTATCCAATCAGCCCCAGCATTTT. The whole variable domain, filled in from reference TRBV5-6 and TRBJ1-5, reads DAGVTQSPTHLIKTRGQQVTLRCSPKSGHDTVSWYQQALGQGPQFIFQYYEEEERQRGNFPDRFSGHQFPNYSSELNVNALLLGDSALYLCASSAHRGVSNQPQHFGDGTRLSIL.

The genes are TRBV10-3 and TRBJ2-3; D possibly uses TRBD1 or TRBD2 (5 bases each). V was cut by 4 bases and J by 6 bases, with 11 bases left in between. CDR1 is ENHRY and CDR2 is SYGVKD in the germline V gene. The CDR3 length is 13 residues. DNA for the CDR3: TGTGCCATCAGTGCCGGGACCTCGGATACGCAGTATTTT. It translates to CAISAGTSDTQYF.

This clone was observed once. The V and J genes are TRBV5-4 and TRBJ1-2; possibly TRBD1 for D (6 bases). V shed 3 bases and J shed 4 bases, with 16 bases lying between them. The length of the CDR3 is 15 residues. Germline V CDR1 and CDR2: SGHNT, YYREEE (reference sequence). CDR3 residues: CASSSWGAGVYGYTF. In DNA form, the CDR3 reads TGTGCCAGCAGCTCCTGGGGGGCAGGGGTCTATGGCTACACCTTC.

This clone was picked up one time. The chain recombines TRBV28 with TRBJ2-2, with 7 bases fitting TRBD2. This CDR3 spans 12 amino acids. The germline gives CDR1 MDHEN, CDR2 SYDVKM. Trimming took 6 bases from V and 8 from J; bases not matched to a gene: 3. CDR3 protein: CASRQGLGELFF. CDR3 DNA sequence: TGTGCCAGCAGGCAGGGACTAGGGGAGCTGTTTTTT.

The chain couples TRBV30 to TRBJ2-7; 7 nucleotides match TRBD1. Germline V CDR1 and CDR2: GTSNPN, SVGIG (reference sequence). CDR3 length: 16 amino acids. The ends lost 4 bases at V and 2 bases at J; junction bases unmatched: 14. CDR3 DNA sequence: TGTGCCTGGACCCCTCCGATCACAGGGGACCCCTACGAGCAGTACTTC. It encodes CAWTPPITGDPYEQYF. Full variable domain (rest looked up from reference TRBV30 and TRBJ2-7): SQTIHQWPATLVQPVGSPLSLECTVEGTSNPNLYWYRQAAGRGLQLLFYSVGIGQISSEVPQNLSASRPQDRQFILSSKKLLLSDSGFYLCAWTPPITGDPYEQYFGPGTRLTVT.

V is TRBV4-2 and J is TRBJ2-7; 7 bases fit TRBD1. This CDR3 comprises 15 residues. The trim removed 1 base at V and 2 bases at J, leaving 5 bases unmatched. The germline gives CDR1 LGHNA, CDR2 YNFKEQ. Written as DNA, the CDR3 is TGTGCCAGCAGCCAAGGTTCCCAGGGGGCCTACGAGCAGTACTTC. This gives the protein CASSQGSQGAYEQYF.

The V gene is TRBV9, the J gene TRBJ2-6; no reliable D call. V was shortened by 1 base and J by 0 bases, with 8 bases between the two germline ends. The CDR3 loop spans 16 amino acids. The germline CDR1 and CDR2 sequences are SGDLS and YYNGEE. The CDR3 nucleotides read TGTGCCAGCAGCGTAAACAGATTCTCTGGGGCCAACGTCCTGACTTTC. Protein product: CASSVNRFSGANVLTF.

V gene TRBV5-5 combines with J gene TRBJ2-1; possible D gene TRBD2, 6 bases. Looked up from germline, CDR1 is SGHKS and CDR2 is YYEKEE (reference sequence). V shed 0 bases and J shed 0 bases, with 10 bases lying between them. This CDR3 region has 16 residues. In DNA form, the CDR3 reads TGTGCCAGCAGCTTGGTCCGGGGGAGCTCCTACAATGAGCAGTTCTTC. It yields the protein CASSLVRGSSYNEQFF.

The rearrangement uses TRBV4-2 and TRBJ1-2, with unresolved D. Per germline, CDR1 LGHNA and CDR2 YNFKEQ. V was pared by 1 base and J by 4 bases, with 13 bases between. This CDR3 spans 15 amino acids. CDR3 region: CASSQAGRTVYGYTF. The CDR3 DNA reads as TGTGCCAGCAGCCAAGCCGGACGAACGGTCTATGGCTACACCTTC.

This rearrangement joins TRBV7-9 to TRBJ1-1, with 7 bases matching TRBD1. This CDR3 has 14 residues. J was trimmed by 3 bases and V by 5 bases; bases with no gene match: 6. Germline CDR1 and CDR2: SEHNR and FQNEAQ (reference sequence). This CDR3 is CASSPRGGHTEAFF. In DNA form, the CDR3 reads TGTGCCAGCAGCCCCAGGGGGGGACACACTGAAGCTTTCTTT.

The chain carries TRBV3-1 (or the pseudogene TRBV3-2) and TRBJ1-2, with D possibly TRBD1 on 5 matching bases. In germline, CDR1 is LGHDT, CDR2 YNNKEL (reference sequence). V lost 6 bases and J 6 bases, leaving 14 bases between the germline ends. The CDR3 totals 13 residues. CDR3 DNA: TGTGCCAGCAGTACATCAGGGACGGATGGCTACACCTTC. Amino acid sequence: CASSTSGTDGYTF.

This sequence joins TRBV30 and TRBJ2-3; TRBD1 is a possible D gene (6 bases). V dropped 8 bases and J dropped 1 base, with 7 bases sitting between them. Germline V lookup: CDR1 GTSNPN, CDR2 SVGIG (reference sequence). This CDR3 is 11 amino acids long. The CDR3 sequence: CAGGGTDTQYF. The DNA of the CDR3 is TGTGCCGGGGGCGGCACAGATACGCAGTATTTT.

This clone was seen once. V gene TRBV10-3 combines with J gene TRBJ2-3; possibly TRBD2 for D (6 bases). The germline V gene has CDR1 ENHRY and CDR2 SYGVKD. The ends were cut back, 9 bases at V and 2 bases at J, with 24 bases in the middle. The CDR3 totals 17 residues. This chain's CDR3 is CAIRSDGSGRDTDTQYF. As DNA, the CDR3 is TGTGCCATACGAAGCGACGGTAGCGGAAGGGACACAGATACGCAGTATTTT.